This paragraph covers one T cell receptor beta chain sequence. The entry originates in a study of OX40 agonist ivuxolimab in advanced cancers. Across the whole study: Anti-PD-1, anti-PD-L1 or anti-CTLA-4 therapy given earlier was allowed, and around 40% had some.

Autoimmune disease history or systemic immunosuppression led to patients being barred. Profiling relied on immunoSEQ multiplex PCR, and the TCRdb table lists in-frame clones only, not all of them. The data show about 83,000 clones, with less than 85% seen just once and 6.5% to 8% held by the top ten. V shed 4 bases and J 0 bases; nucleotides not matched to a gene: 8. The germline V gene encodes CDR1 SNHLY and CDR2 FYNNEI. The CDR3 extends over 17 amino acids. The chain recombines TRBV2 with TRBJ1-5, with 8 bases lining up with TRBD1. The sample was CD4+ or CD8+ T cells sorted from blood, taken in a trial of the OX40 agonist ivuxolimab. This sequence was found in an adult with an advanced solid tumor such as melanoma, head and neck, liver or kidney cancer. The CDR3 DNA sequence: TGTGCCAGCAGTGGTGCAGGGGGCCGTACTAGCAATCAGCCCCAGCATTTT. Encoded protein: CASSGAGGRTSNQPQHF.